The 24 T cell receptor beta chains listed next were all sequenced from one sample in a study of shared clonotypes between healthy human individuals. TCRdb's table, derived via immunoSEQ multiplex PCR, lists solely in-frame clones and lacks some. The sample shows some 1 million clones, 65% to 80% of them seen only once. The specimen was memory CD4+ T cells sorted from blood. As for subset: CD45RA-negative fraction. These receptors were taken from a man between 18 and 35 years old in good health.

This chain uses TRBV2 with TRBJ1-4, with D unresolved. V was trimmed by 6 bases and J by 7 bases, leaving 15 bases between them. Germline V CDR1 and CDR2: SNHLY, FYNNEI. The length of the CDR3 is 14 residues. CDR3 amino acids: CASRNRGKGEKLFF. The DNA of the CDR3 is TGTGCCAGCAGAAACCGGGGAAAGGGTGAAAAACTGTTTTTT.

Comment on this clone: A much bigger clone sits one base away, suggesting this may be a read error. Other DNA sequences of this sample code for an identical CDR3. The chain has TRBV2 and TRBJ1-2; D might be TRBD1 (5 bases). V dropped 4 bases and J dropped 4 bases, with 7 bases sitting between them. Germline V gene data show CDR1 as SNHLY and CDR2 as FYNNEI. The CDR3 sequence is 12 residues long. The CDR3 DNA is TGTGCCAGCAGTGCCAGGGCCTATGGCTACACCTTC. The encoded protein is CASSARAYGYTF.

CDR3 DNA sequence: TGCGCCAGCAGCTTGGGGGACAGGGGCACAGATACGCAGTATTTT. It codes for CASSLGDRGTDTQYF. This sequence joins TRBV5-1 and TRBJ2-3; 9 nucleotides agree with TRBD1. The V and J ends lost 0 bases and 1 base, in that order; junction bases with no gene match: 0. Germline-derived CDR1 and CDR2 are SGHRS and YFSETQ. There are 15 residues in the CDR3.

This chain links TRBV6-1 with TRBJ1-4, with 10 bases matching TRBD1. In germline, CDR1 is MNHNS, CDR2 SASEGT. V shed 1 base and J 5 bases; nucleotides not matched to a gene: 4. This CDR3 comprises 16 residues. The chain's CDR3 is CASSEGTGGGNEKLFF. The CDR3, as DNA: TGTGCCAGCAGTGAAGGGACAGGGGGAGGGAATGAAAAACTGTTTTTT.

This clone showed up just once. This chain joins TRBV19 and TRBJ2-2; 13 nucleotides line up with TRBD2. From germline, CDR1 is LNHDA and CDR2 SQIVND (reference sequence). Unmatched junction bases numbered 4, after V lost 4 bases and J lost 5 bases. CDR3 size: 16 residues. CDR3 nucleotide sequence: TGTGCCAGTAGTACGCGACTAGCGGGAGGTACCGGGGAGCTGTTTTTT. Encoded protein: CASSTRLAGGTGELFF.

This clone turned up a few times. The V and J genes are TRBV29-1 and TRBJ1-1; D not resolved. Germline V lookup: CDR1 SQVTM, CDR2 ANQGSEA. V was cut by 2 bases and J by 0 bases, with 10 bases left in between. This CDR3 region has 14 residues. The CDR3 protein is CSVENWAMNTEAFF. CDR3 nucleotides: TGCAGCGTTGAAAATTGGGCCATGAACACTGAAGCTTTCTTT.

The rearrangement links TRBV11-2 to TRBJ2-5; possibly TRBD2 for D (5 bases). CDR1 and CDR2 from the germline V gene are SGHAT and FQNNGV. The CDR3 consists of 14 residues. V dropped 5 bases and J dropped 1 base, with 11 bases sitting between them. The chain's CDR3 is CASSPGNLQETQYF. The CDR3 DNA follows: TGTGCCAGCAGCCCCGGGAACCTCCAAGAGACCCAGTACTTC.

J is TRBJ2-7 and V is TRBV5-1; D is unresolved. This CDR3 region has 16 residues. Between the trimmed V and J ends, which lost 5 bases and 5 bases, there was a span of 23 bases. Per germline, CDR1 SGHRS and CDR2 YFSETQ. The CDR3: CASREPTRTARHEQYF. The CDR3 coding sequence is TGCGCCAGCAGAGAGCCGACCCGGACGGCCAGACACGAGCAGTACTTC.

The CDR3 DNA reads TGTGCCAGCAAGGACAGGGGGGACACTGAAGCTTTCTTT. It yields the protein CASKDRGDTEAFF. The chain links TRBV2 to TRBJ1-1; 10 bases line up with TRBD1. Unmatched junction bases numbered 2, after V lost 7 bases and J lost 3 bases. Germline assignment: CDR1 SNHLY and CDR2 FYNNEI. CDR3 length: 13 residues.

This chain links TRBV6-1 with TRBJ1-6, with 9 bases matching TRBD1. CDR1 is MNHNS, CDR2 SASEGT, per germline. The CDR3 spans 15 residues. With V trimmed by 5 bases and J by 7 bases, 6 bases remained unmatched. The CDR3 coding sequence is TGTGCCAGCAGTCGGACAGGGGCCGGGAATTCACCCCTCCACTTT. It specifies CASSRTGAGNSPLHF.

This clone has just one count. This sequence joins TRBV6-4 and TRBJ1-1, with unresolved D. Looked up from germline, CDR1 is MRHNA and CDR2 is SNTAGT. The CDR3 spans 13 residues. Trimming left V 3 bases short and J 1 base short, with 6 bases between. Here the CDR3 reads CASSERENTEAFF. CDR3 nucleotide sequence: TGTGCCAGCAGTGAGCGGGAGAACACTGAAGCTTTCTTT.

This chain joins TRBV30 and TRBJ2-1; D uncertain. This CDR3 spans 13 amino acids. The V gene's germline CDR1 is GTSNPN and CDR2 SVGIG (reference sequence). Trimming took 0 bases from V and 2 from J, leaving 5 bases between them. The CDR3 sequence is CAWSVGTYNEQFF. DNA of the CDR3: TGTGCCTGGAGTGTAGGAACCTACAATGAGCAGTTCTTC.

V gene TRBV29-1 combines with J gene TRBJ2-7, with D possibly TRBD1 on 6 matching bases. This CDR3 has 12 residues. Germline CDR1 and CDR2: SQVTM and ANQGSEA. V dropped 4 bases and J dropped 0 bases, with 7 bases sitting between them. This chain's CDR3 is CSVGTASYEQYF. CDR3 bases: TGCAGCGTTGGGACAGCCTCCTACGAGCAGTACTTC.

The chain combines TRBV6-4 with TRBJ2-7, with 9 bases lining up with TRBD1. This CDR3 comprises 15 residues. Germline CDR1 is MRHNA and CDR2 is SNTAGT. Germline trimming cut 2 bases from V and 2 bases from J; bases unmatched to any gene: 4. The CDR3 nucleotides read TGTGCCAGCAGTGACGGGACAGGGATAACCTACGAGCAGTACTTC. It yields the protein CASSDGTGITYEQYF.

The genes are TRBV5-4 and TRBJ2-7; 7 bases are shared with TRBD2. This CDR3 spans 17 amino acids. Germline CDR1 and CDR2: SGHNT and YYREEE (reference sequence). V lost 0 bases, J lost 0 bases, and 9 bases stayed unmatched. CDR3: CASSLVGRATSSYEQYF. CDR3 sequence (DNA): TGTGCCAGCAGCTTGGTGGGGAGGGCCACCTCCTCCTACGAGCAGTACTTC.

The gene calls are TRBV5-1 and TRBJ2-1; TRBD2 matches 14 bases. After removal of 4 bases from V and 9 bases from J, the junction contained 9 bases not matched to a gene. This CDR3 has 16 residues. Germline V gene lookup returns CDR1 SGHRS and CDR2 YFSETQ. The CDR3 reads CASSPGTSGSKVEQFF. DNA of the CDR3: TGCGCCAGCAGCCCTGGGACTAGCGGGAGCAAAGTTGAGCAGTTCTTC. The full variable domain, with the rest looked up from reference TRBV5-1 and TRBJ2-1, is KAGVTQTPRYLIKTRGQQVTLSCSPISGHRSVSWYQQTPGQGLQFLFEYFSETQRNKGNFPGRFSGRQFSNSRSEMNVSTLELGDSALYLCASSPGTSGSKVEQFFGPGTRLTVL.

This chain links TRBV5-1 with TRBJ2-3; 8 bases are a match to TRBD2. Germline CDR1 is SGHRS and CDR2 is YFSETQ. Losses at the gene ends were 8 bases for V and 2 bases for J; bases not matched to a gene: 4. This CDR3 is 13 amino acids long. Here the CDR3 DNA reads TGCGCCAGTGGACTAGCCTTCACAGATACGCAGTATTTT. Its protein is CASGLAFTDTQYF. The entire variable domain, with the rest obtained from reference TRBV5-1 and TRBJ2-3, is as follows: KAGVTQTPRYLIKTRGQQVTLSCSPISGHRSVSWYQQTPGQGLQFLFEYFSETQRNKGNFPGRFSGRQFSNSRSEMNVSTLELGDSALYLCASGLAFTDTQYFGPGTRLTVL.

The rearrangement links TRBV5-5 to TRBJ1-1, with D tentatively TRBD1 (5 bases). The V and J ends lost 2 bases and 6 bases respectively, with 14 bases between them. This CDR3 region has 14 residues. Germline V gives CDR1 SGHKS, CDR2 YYEKEE (reference sequence). The CDR3 DNA follows: TGTGCCAGCAGCTTCCGGGGCACCAATCCTGAAGCTTTCTTT. Translating it yields CASSFRGTNPEAFF.

DNA for the CDR3: TGTGCCAGCAGCTTGCTGATGCAGGGGGCGTACGAGCAGTACTTC. Translating it yields CASSLLMQGAYEQYF. This chain joins TRBV5-6 and TRBJ2-7, with TRBD1 matching over 8 bases. With V trimmed by 1 base and J by 4 bases, 7 bases remained unmatched. This CDR3 is built from 15 residues. Germline values: CDR1 SGHDT, CDR2 YYEEEE. Supplemented by reference TRBV5-6 and TRBJ2-7, the full variable domain reads DAGVTQSPTHLIKTRGQQVTLRCSPKSGHDTVSWYQQALGQGPQFIFQYYEEEERQRGNFPDRFSGHQFPNYSSELNVNALLLGDSALYLCASSLLMQGAYEQYFGPGTRLTVT.

The rearrangement joins TRBV18 to TRBJ1-1, with a tentative D call TRBD1 (5 bases). The germline V gene encodes CDR1 KGHSH and CDR2 LQKENI. The CDR3 has 14 amino acids. Trimming removed 5 bases at V and 0 bases at J, with 10 bases between. The CDR3 region has the DNA TGTGCCAGCTCATCCGCAGGGATGAACACTGAAGCTTTCTTT. It specifies CASSSAGMNTEAFF.

Regarding this clone: A read error may be the cause here, since a much bigger clone is one base away. The gene calls are TRBV2 and TRBJ2-7, with 9 bases aligning to TRBD1. Trimming removed 5 bases from V and 5 bases from J; junction bases left unmatched: 4. Germline values: CDR1 SNHLY, CDR2 FYNNEI. The CDR3 runs to 13 residues. This chain's CDR3 is CASSWDRDDEQYF. CDR3 DNA sequence: TGTGCCAGCAGTTGGGACAGGGACGACGAGCAGTACTTC.

The chain joins TRBV10-3 to TRBJ2-5, with TRBD1 matching 8 bases. Germline lookup yields CDR1 ENHRY and CDR2 SYGVKD. Trimming cost V 2 bases and J 3 bases; bases outside gene matches: 5. This CDR3 has 15 amino acids. In nucleotides, the CDR3 is TGTGCCATCAGTGAGCCCCGGACAGGGAAAGAGACCCAGTACTTC. Amino acid sequence: CAISEPRTGKETQYF.

This clone occurred once. The genes are TRBV7-2 and TRBJ1-2; D not resolved. The V gene lost 5 bases and the J gene lost 6 bases, with 19 bases spanning the gap. Germline loops: CDR1 SGHTA, CDR2 FQGNSA. The CDR3 is 15 residues long. The CDR3 region is CASSPRMGIKNGYTF. The CDR3 DNA is TGTGCCAGCAGCCCCCGAATGGGTATTAAGAATGGCTACACCTTC.

This clone has a handful of counts. At one of its ends the junction is not consistent with the germline gene, which may arise from a read error. CDR3 amino acids: CAIGDLETQYF. DNA of the CDR3: TGTGCCATCGGTGACCTCGAGACCCAGTACTTC. The chain carries TRBV10-3 and TRBJ2-5; D ambiguous. CDR3 length equals 11 residues. CDR1 and CDR2 (germline): ENHRY, SYGVKD.